Below, 6 T cell receptor beta chains from the same sample are listed, as sequenced in a study of T cell repertoires in cytomegalovirus infection. These receptors' targets are unknown. A single record per CDR3 protein comes from TCRdb applying MiXCR to the reads. The table lists 600,000 to 700,000 distinct CDR3 sequences, 30% to 35% of them singletons, with 15% to 20% in the top ten. The source material was cultured PBMCs, sampled from culture after CMV antigen stimulation. The receptors here all came from a human donor in good health (CMV status not recorded). Some clones in this sample may be carry-over from other donors' samples.

This clonotype was found a few times. The V and J genes are TRBV7-9 and TRBJ2-7, with D unresolved. V was clipped by 5 bases and J by 4 bases, with 18 bases between them. Germline V CDR1 and CDR2: SEHNR, FQNEAQ (reference sequence). This CDR3 region has 15 residues. The CDR3 is CASSRIVRLTYEQYF. CDR3 sequence (DNA): TGTGCCAGCAGCCGGATCGTCAGGTTAACATACGAGCAGTACTTC.

V and J are TRBV7-2 and TRBJ2-1, with 10 bases that match TRBD2. Germline lookup yields CDR1 SGHTA and CDR2 FQGNSA. The ends lost 5 bases at V and 12 bases at J; junction bases unmatched: 16. CDR3 length: 16 residues. The DNA of the CDR3 is TGTGCCAGCAGCCCAGATCTAGCGGGAGCCCTGAGGCGGCAGTTCTTC. Translation: CASSPDLAGALRRQFF.

The V and J genes are TRBV27 and TRBJ2-5; 9 positions agree with TRBD1. This CDR3 is 16 amino acids long. J lost 2 bases, V lost 5 bases, and 9 bases had no gene match. Germline CDR1 MNHEY, CDR2 SMNVEV (reference sequence). The CDR3 spells CASSQDRGGGQETQYF. In nucleotides, the CDR3 is TGTGCCAGCAGTCAGGACAGGGGAGGGGGTCAAGAGACCCAGTACTTC.

The chain employs TRBV25-1 and TRBJ2-4, with a tentative D call TRBD1 (6 bases). The CDR3 runs to 15 residues. V was clipped by 2 bases and J by 3 bases, with 11 bases between them. From germline, CDR1 is MGHDK and CDR2 SYGVNS. CDR3 region: CASSEGGRDKNIQYF. CDR3 nucleotide sequence: TGTGCCAGCAGTGAAGGGGGCAGAGACAAAAACATTCAGTACTTC.

The chain couples TRBV29-1 to TRBJ2-3; possible D gene TRBD2, 5 bases. This CDR3 region has 14 residues. The V gene's germline CDR1 is SQVTM and CDR2 ANQGSEA. The germline V and J ends were trimmed by 1 base and 2 bases, with 10 bases remaining between them. This CDR3 reads CSVEAGLHTDTQYF. CDR3 sequence (DNA): TGCAGCGTTGAAGCAGGACTCCACACAGATACGCAGTATTTT.

The chain carries TRBV9 and TRBJ1-2; D might be TRBD1 (5 bases). The germline gives CDR1 SGDLS, CDR2 YYNGEE. V gave up 5 bases and J gave up 4 bases, with 18 bases separating them. The CDR3 totals 15 residues. For the CDR3, the DNA is TGTGCCAGCAGGGGGGTAAGGGGTACCAGCTATGGCTACACCTTC. This translates into CASRGVRGTSYGYTF.